The clone carrying this T cell receptor beta chain was seen more than once but under ten times. The record originates from a study of tumor-infiltrating lymphocytes in primary liver carcinoma. Starting material of 500 ng total RNA yielded TCR beta cDNA via a constant-region primer. Generation of the TCR beta libraries relied on three nested multiplex PCR rounds using slightly modified ARM-PCR. Use of TRBV1-TRBV30 forward primers with a C-beta reverse primer characterized the first two PCR rounds, which lasted around 10 cycles each. TCRdb redid the calling of the multiplex PCR reads with MiXCR, one entry per CDR3 protein. The profile covers about 180,000 distinct CDR3 sequences, with over 50% appearing a single time and approximately 67% taken by the ten largest. The V end lost 4 bases, the J end lost 0 bases, and 9 bases lay between the germline ends. The CDR3 covers 15 residues. Germline-derived CDR1 and CDR2 are ENHRY and SYGVKD.

Extraction also yielded germline DNA, while blood RNA was obtained from unsorted whole blood. Sequencing was carried out using peripheral blood. This rearrangement joins TRBV10-3 to TRBJ1-4; no clear D. This clonotype was sampled from a man in his forties or fifties with primary liver carcinoma and hepatitis B virus infection. CDR3 nucleotides: TGTGCCATCAGTGGAGGAATTTCAACTAATGAAAAACTGTTTTTT. Translating gives CAISGGISTNEKLFF.